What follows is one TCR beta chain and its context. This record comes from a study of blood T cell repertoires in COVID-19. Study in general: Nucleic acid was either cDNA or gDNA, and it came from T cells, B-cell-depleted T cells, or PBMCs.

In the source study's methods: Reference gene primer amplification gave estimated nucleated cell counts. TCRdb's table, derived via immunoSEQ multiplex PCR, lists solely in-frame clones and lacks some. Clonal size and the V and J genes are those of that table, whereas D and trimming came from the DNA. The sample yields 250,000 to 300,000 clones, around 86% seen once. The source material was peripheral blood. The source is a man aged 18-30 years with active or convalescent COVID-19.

The CDR3 region is CASSPSSYNEQFF. The DNA for the CDR3 is TGTGCCAGTAGTCCCAGCTCCTACAATGAGCAGTTCTTC. The V and J genes are TRBV19 and TRBJ2-1; no clear D gene. Germline V CDR1 and CDR2: LNHDA, SQIVND (reference sequence). The ends were cut back, 5 bases at V and 0 bases at J, with 5 bases in the middle. This CDR3 is built from 13 residues.